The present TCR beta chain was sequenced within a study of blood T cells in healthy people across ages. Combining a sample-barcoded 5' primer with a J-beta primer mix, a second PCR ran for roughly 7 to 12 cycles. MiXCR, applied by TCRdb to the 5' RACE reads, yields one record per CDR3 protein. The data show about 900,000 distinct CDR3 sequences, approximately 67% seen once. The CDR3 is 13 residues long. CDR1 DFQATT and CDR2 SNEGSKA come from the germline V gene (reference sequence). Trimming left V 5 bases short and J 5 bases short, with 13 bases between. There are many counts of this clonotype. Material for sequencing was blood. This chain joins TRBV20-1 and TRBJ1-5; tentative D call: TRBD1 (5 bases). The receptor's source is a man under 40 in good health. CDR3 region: CSAPSRVDQPQHF. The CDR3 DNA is TGCAGTGCTCCCAGCAGGGTGGATCAGCCCCAGCATTTT.